These 29 T cell receptor beta chains originate from one sample sequenced in a study of shared clonotypes between healthy human individuals. Only in-frame clones appear in the TCRdb table, and some are missing; sequencing was by immunoSEQ multiplex PCR. The sample contains roughly 1,500,000 clones, 98% to 99% of which appear only once. Sequenced sample: naive CD4+ T cells sorted from blood. Subset meaning: CD45RA+ positively selected. The receptors shown here come from a man under 40 in good health.

The chain employs TRBV28 and TRBJ1-1; maybe TRBD1 (6 bases). Per the germline V gene, CDR1 is MDHEN and CDR2 is SYDVKM. The CDR3 has 14 residues. Trimming left V 6 bases short and J 8 bases short, with 19 bases between. Written as DNA, the CDR3 is TGTGCCAGCAGCGTGCGGACAGCCCGCTCAGAAGCTTTCTTT. Its protein is CASSVRTARSEAFF.

This sequence joins TRBV5-6 and TRBJ1-1; no clear D gene. This CDR3 is 13 amino acids long. CDR1 and CDR2 (germline): SGHDT, YYEEEE. V lost 0 bases, J lost 6 bases, and 9 bases lay in between. The CDR3 is CASSLGHSPEAFF. Written as DNA, the CDR3 is TGTGCCAGCAGCTTGGGGCACAGCCCTGAAGCTTTCTTT.

CDR3 in DNA: TGTGCCAGCAGCTTAGCGGGTACGGGCCAGAGCTCCTACAATGAGCAGTTCTTC. This sequence encodes CASSLAGTGQSSYNEQFF. The chain couples TRBV7-2 to TRBJ2-1; unclear D gene. Germline CDR1 reads SGHTA; CDR2 reads FQGNSA. This CDR3 comprises 18 residues. Deletions cut 0 bases from V and 0 bases from J, with 15 bases between.

The chain employs TRBV10-3 and TRBJ2-7, with 9 bases aligning to TRBD2. V lost 5 bases to trimming and J lost 6 bases; unmatched junction nucleotides: 11. The CDR3 totals 15 residues. Germline loops: CDR1 ENHRY, CDR2 SYGVKD. The CDR3 nucleotides read TGTGCCATCAGTATCAGCGGGGGGCGAATCGTCGAGCAGTACTTC. Protein: CAISISGGRIVEQYF.

The chain links TRBV4-1 to TRBJ1-4; D gene uncertain. CDR3 length: 14 amino acids. The germline CDR1 and CDR2 sequences are MGHRA and YSYEKL. Trimming took 2 bases from V and 8 from J, leaving 12 bases between them. CDR3 DNA sequence: TGCGCCAGCAGCCAAACAGTGTTTCGGGAAAAACTGTTTTTT. It encodes CASSQTVFREKLFF.

The chain joins TRBV9 to TRBJ2-1; tentatively, D is TRBD1 (5 bases). V lost 1 base, J lost 6 bases, and 11 bases lay in between. CDR3 length equals 14 residues. From germline, CDR1 is SGDLS and CDR2 YYNGEE. CDR3 amino acids: CASSVTGPSNEQFF. The CDR3 DNA reads as TGTGCCAGCAGCGTAACAGGACCCTCCAATGAGCAGTTCTTC.

The chain has TRBV11-2 and TRBJ1-2, with unresolved D. V was clipped by 2 bases and J by 3 bases, with 10 bases between them. Germline CDR1 and CDR2: SGHAT and FQNNGV. This CDR3 contains 14 residues. This CDR3 is CASSLMSQYYGYTF. CDR3 nucleotides: TGTGCCAGCAGCTTAATGTCGCAGTACTATGGCTACACCTTC.

V is TRBV5-1 and J is TRBJ1-1; D ambiguous. V was cut by 0 bases and J by 2 bases, with 11 bases left in between. CDR3 size: 15 residues. Germline-derived CDR1 and CDR2 are SGHRS and YFSETQ. CDR3 region: CASSLAVSRNTEAFF. Here the CDR3 DNA reads TGCGCCAGCAGCTTGGCGGTATCAAGAAACACTGAAGCTTTCTTT.

V gene TRBV5-5 combines with J gene TRBJ1-3, with D uncertain. The V end was cut by 3 bases, the J end by 4 bases, with 14 bases between. The CDR3 has 15 amino acids. In germline, CDR1 is SGHKS, CDR2 YYEKEE (reference sequence). CDR3 nucleotides: TGTGCCAGCAGCTCGATGACTGGCTCGGGAAACACCATATATTTT. Protein sequence: CASSSMTGSGNTIYF.

The chain uses TRBV18 and TRBJ2-5; the match to TRBD1 covers 10 bases. Germline V lookup: CDR1 KGHSH, CDR2 LQKENI. The CDR3 extends over 15 amino acids. The trim removed 3 bases at V and 5 bases at J, leaving 6 bases unmatched. CDR3 sequence reads: CASSPGQGLLETQYF. The CDR3 DNA sequence: TGTGCCAGCTCACCGGGACAGGGGCTTCTGGAGACCCAGTACTTC. Full variable domain (remainder filled in from reference TRBV18 and TRBJ2-5): NAGVMQNPRHLVRRRGQEARLRCSPMKGHSHVYWYRQLPEEGLKFMVYLQKENIIDESGMPKERFSAEFPKEGPSILRIQQVVRGDSAAYFCASSPGQGLLETQYFGPGTRLLVL.

V and J are TRBV28 and TRBJ2-5; 9 nucleotides match TRBD1. The CDR3 length is 15 residues. Germline values: CDR1 MDHEN, CDR2 SYDVKM. V lost 7 bases to trimming and J lost 5 bases; unmatched junction nucleotides: 11. CDR3: CASTKQGAHGETQYF. The CDR3 nucleotides are TGTGCCAGCACCAAACAGGGGGCGCACGGGGAGACCCAGTACTTC. The full variable domain, in which reference TRBV28 and TRBJ2-5 provide the parts outside the CDR3, is DVKVTQSSRYLVKRTGEKVFLECVQDMDHENMFWYRQDPGLGLRLIYFSYDVKMKEKGDIPEGYSVSREKKERFSLILESASTNQTSMYLCASTKQGAHGETQYFGPGTRLLVL.

The V call is TRBV7-3, the J call TRBJ1-1; TRBD1 might be the D (6 bases). There are 16 residues in the CDR3. V lost 3 bases and J 1 base, leaving 15 bases between the germline ends. CDR1 is SGHTA, CDR2 FQGTGA, per germline. The CDR3 sequence is CASSFKGGAGNTEAFF. As DNA, the CDR3 is TGTGCCAGCAGCTTTAAGGGGGGCGCTGGGAACACTGAAGCTTTCTTT.

The V and J genes are TRBV28 and TRBJ1-2; tentatively, D is TRBD1 (5 bases). CDR1 MDHEN and CDR2 SYDVKM come from the germline V gene. This CDR3 comprises 14 residues. V was clipped by 2 bases and J by 7 bases, with 14 bases between them. The CDR3 region is CASSLVRESGGYTF. The CDR3 DNA sequence: TGTGCCAGCAGTTTAGTCAGGGAAAGCGGTGGCTACACCTTC.

This chain uses TRBV5-8 with TRBJ2-2, with a tentative D call TRBD2 (5 bases). The CDR3 is made up of 16 amino acids. V was clipped by 2 bases and J by 1 base, with 12 bases between them. The germline V gene encodes CDR1 SGHTS and CDR2 YDEGEE. CDR3 in amino acids: CASSFSFGLNTGELFF. As DNA, the CDR3 is TGTGCCAGCAGCTTTAGTTTTGGACTGAACACCGGGGAGCTGTTTTTT.

The chain combines TRBV5-1 with TRBJ2-1, with TRBD1 matching 8 bases. CDR3 length: 14 amino acids. Germline trimming cut 4 bases from V and 5 bases from J; bases unmatched to any gene: 5. Germline V gene lookup returns CDR1 SGHRS and CDR2 YFSETQ. The CDR3 sequence: CASSQDRVDNEQFF. DNA of the CDR3: TGCGCCAGCAGCCAGGACAGGGTCGACAATGAGCAGTTCTTC.

The rearrangement uses TRBV5-1 and TRBJ2-3; D remains unclear. CDR3 length: 15 amino acids. Germline loops: CDR1 SGHRS, CDR2 YFSETQ. V lost 0 bases and J lost 3, with 11 bases in between. CDR3 sequence: CASSLVSSRTDTQYF. CDR3 DNA sequence: TGCGCCAGCAGCTTGGTCTCTAGTAGGACAGATACGCAGTATTTT.

The gene calls are TRBV11-2 and TRBJ2-7; D not resolved. Trimming took off 0 bases at V and 6 bases at J, with 9 bases between the two ends. CDR3 length: 13 residues. Germline lookup yields CDR1 SGHAT and CDR2 FQNNGV. CDR3 DNA sequence: TGTGCCAGCAGCTTAGATGGTGCGTCCGAGCAGTACTTC. This translates into CASSLDGASEQYF.

The chain employs TRBV10-3 and TRBJ2-7, with TRBD2 identical over 9 bases. V gave up 10 bases and J gave up 1 base; unmatched junction bases: 14. The CDR3 covers 16 residues. Germline V gene data show CDR1 as ENHRY and CDR2 as SYGVKD. The CDR3 sequence is CATQRGATTGSYEQYF. Written as DNA, the CDR3 is TGTGCCACCCAGCGGGGGGCTACGACAGGATCCTACGAGCAGTACTTC.

J is TRBJ2-7 and V is TRBV5-1, with TRBD2 matching over 7 bases. Germline V lookup: CDR1 SGHRS, CDR2 YFSETQ. This CDR3 is 15 amino acids long. V dropped 0 bases and J dropped 6; count of bases not matched to a gene: 9. For the CDR3, the DNA is TGCGCCAGCAGCTTGGCCCCGGGAGGATCTACCGAGCAGTACTTC. Protein sequence: CASSLAPGGSTEQYF. The full variable domain, its missing parts supplied by reference TRBV5-1 and TRBJ2-7, is KAGVTQTPRYLIKTRGQQVTLSCSPISGHRSVSWYQQTPGQGLQFLFEYFSETQRNKGNFPGRFSGRQFSNSRSEMNVSTLELGDSALYLCASSLAPGGSTEQYFGPGTRLTVT.

This clone has a single count. The chain employs TRBV11-1 and TRBJ2-3; 10 positions match TRBD2. V shed 5 bases and J 4 bases; nucleotides not matched to a gene: 12. The CDR3 sequence is 17 residues long. CDR1 is SGHAT, CDR2 FQDESV, per germline (reference sequence). The CDR3 is CASSDPPSGSISDTQYF. Written as DNA, the CDR3 is TGTGCCAGCAGCGATCCCCCTAGCGGGAGTATTTCAGATACGCAGTATTTT.

The chain has TRBV10-3 and TRBJ2-7, with 9 bases lining up with TRBD2. Germline loops: CDR1 ENHRY, CDR2 SYGVKD. After removal of 5 bases from V and 3 bases from J, the junction contained 5 bases not matched to a gene. The CDR3 length is 14 residues. This chain's CDR3 is CAISTLAGDYEQYF. CDR3 DNA sequence: TGTGCCATCAGTACTTTAGCGGGAGACTACGAGCAGTACTTC.

The chain is built from TRBV28 and TRBJ2-7, with 8 bases identical to TRBD1. CDR1 MDHEN and CDR2 SYDVKM come from the germline V gene. The V segment lost 3 bases and the J segment 2 bases; nucleotides outside the gene matches: 0. The CDR3 contains 13 residues. The CDR3 sequence: CASSLDRAYEQYF. CDR3 in DNA: TGTGCCAGCAGTTTGGACAGGGCCTACGAGCAGTACTTC.

In the case of this clone: In the same sample, other DNA sequences code for this CDR3. The CDR3 loop reads CASSLVAGTDTQYF. The CDR3 region has the DNA TGTGCCAGCAGCTTAGTGGCGGGCACAGATACGCAGTATTTT. The rearrangement joins TRBV11-2 to TRBJ2-3; D remains unclear. Looked up from germline, CDR1 is SGHAT and CDR2 is FQNNGV. This CDR3 is built from 14 residues. The ends were cut back, 1 base at V and 1 base at J, with 6 bases in the middle.

The V and J genes are TRBV5-1 and TRBJ2-1; 10 nucleotides line up with TRBD2. Trimming at V came to 7 bases and at J to 5 bases, leaving 6 bases not matched to a gene. There are 14 residues in the CDR3. Germline V lookup: CDR1 SGHRS, CDR2 YFSETQ. As DNA, the CDR3 is TGCGCCAGCCAACCGGGACTAGCGAACAATGAGCAGTTCTTC. It codes for CASQPGLANNEQFF.

The rearrangement joins TRBV28 to TRBJ2-2, with a possible D match to TRBD2 (5 bases). Germline V gene sequence: CDR1 MDHEN, CDR2 SYDVKM. This CDR3 has 16 residues. V was cut by 3 bases and J by 3 bases, with 14 bases left in between. The DNA of the CDR3 is TGTGCCAGCAGTTTGGGTATTCGGGGAGACACCGGGGAGCTGTTTTTT. This gives the protein CASSLGIRGDTGELFF.

The chain couples TRBV7-2 to TRBJ2-3, with D unclear. V was clipped by 6 bases and J by 0 bases, with 10 bases between them. CDR3 length equals 14 residues. CDR1 and CDR2 from the germline V gene are SGHTA and FQGNSA. The CDR3 nucleotides read TGTGCCAGCAGACCGATAACGAGCACAGATACGCAGTATTTT. This translates into CASRPITSTDTQYF.

This sequence joins TRBV29-1 and TRBJ2-1; 10 nucleotides agree with TRBD2. V trimming: 4 bases; J trimming: 1 base; junction bases outside the gene matches: 7. This CDR3 region has 16 residues. Germline CDR1 reads SQVTM; CDR2 reads ANQGSEA. The DNA of the CDR3 is TGCAGCGTTGCGGGGTCTAGCGGGAGTTCCTACAATGAGCAGTTCTTC. This encodes CSVAGSSGSSYNEQFF.

This rearrangement joins TRBV19 to TRBJ2-1, with D tentatively TRBD2 (6 bases). This CDR3 has 16 amino acids. Looked up from germline, CDR1 is LNHDA and CDR2 is SQIVND (reference sequence). The V gene lost 3 bases and the J gene lost 6 bases, with 18 bases spanning the gap. CDR3 sequence reads: CASSILLGGGGNEQFF. CDR3 nucleotide sequence: TGTGCCAGTAGTATCCTCCTCGGGGGAGGAGGCAATGAGCAGTTCTTC.

The chain joins TRBV18 to TRBJ1-2, with 7 bases fitting TRBD1. The CDR3 is 15 amino acids. CDR1 and CDR2 (germline): KGHSH, LQKENI. V gave up 0 bases and J gave up 1 base; unmatched junction bases: 2. The CDR3 reads CASSPPGQLNYGYTF. For the CDR3, the DNA is TGTGCCAGCTCACCACCGGGACAGCTTAACTATGGCTACACCTTC.